Listed below are T cell receptor beta chains from one sample, sequenced in a study of blood T cell repertoires in COVID-19. Some clones are missing from TCRdb's copy, which holds only in-frame ones; the method was immunoSEQ multiplex PCR. This table holds 20,000 or so clones, 82% found once. The sample consisted of peripheral blood. These TCRs come from a human donor in a cohort sampled during active COVID-19. CDR3s include the opening cysteine and the closing phenylalanine or tryptophan. A D gene is named only where the DNA matches it firmly. Clone size, where shown, is once, few, many, or a class for clones that have expanded.

V gene	CDR3 length	D gene	clone size	J gene	CDR3 protein	CDR3 DNA
TRBV7-8	18	TRBD2	.	TRBJ2-7	CASNRARTSGTEGYEQYF	TGTGCCAGCAACCGGGCCCGGACTAGCGGGACAGAAGGGTACGAGCAGTACTTC
TRBV6-1	15	TRBD1	.	TRBJ2-7	CASSEAQGATYEQYF	TGTGCCAGCAGTGAAGCGCAGGGGGCCACCTACGAGCAGTACTTC
TRBV7-9	16	TRBD1	.	TRBJ2-1	CASRRGGQPPDNEQFF	TGTGCCAGCAGGAGAGGGGGCCAGCCACCCGACAATGAGCAGTTCTTC
TRBV4-2	14	.	.	TRBJ2-5	CASSQALGQETQYF	TGTGCCAGCAGCCAAGCACTAGGACAAGAGACCCAGTACTTC
TRBV7-2	12	TRBD2	once	TRBJ2-3	CASNRGVDTQYF	TGTGCCAGCAATCGGGGGGTAGATACGCAGTATTTT
TRBV6-1	15	TRBD1	.	TRBJ1-2	CASSEWGTGGYGYTF	TGTGCCAGCAGTGAATGGGGGACAGGGGGATATGGCTACACCTTC
TRBV18	13	TRBD1	.	TRBJ1-1	CAGTTGRNTEAFF	TGTGCCGGGACGACAGGGCGGAACACTGAAGCTTTCTTT
TRBV14	17	TRBD2	once	TRBJ2-1	CASSLTGLAGGPNEQFF	TGTGCCAGCAGTCTTACGGGACTAGCGGGAGGGCCGAATGAGCAGTTCTTC
TRBV5-1	13	.	.	TRBJ1-1	CASGYGARTEAFF	TGCGCCAGCGGCTATGGGGCGAGGACTGAAGCTTTCTTT
TRBV25-1	13	.	.	TRBJ2-5	CASSGQVIETQYF	TGTGCCAGCAGTGGTCAGGTGATAGAGACCCAGTACTTC
TRBV5-1	14	.	.	TRBJ2-7	CASSLTGTGHEQYF	TGCGCCAGCAGCTTGACGGGAACCGGCCACGAGCAGTACTTC
TRBV5-5	17	.	.	TRBJ1-1	CASSLGAGLTGNTEAFF	TGTGCCAGCAGCTTGGGGGCAGGGCTGACGGGGAACACTGAAGCTTTCTTT
TRBV7-2	12	.	.	TRBJ1-1	CASSKNREGAFF	TGTGCCAGCAGCAAAAACAGAGAGGGAGCTTTCTTT
TRBV6-5	15	TRBD2	.	TRBJ2-3	CASRDSGSKTDTQYF	TGTGCCAGCAGGGATAGCGGGAGTAAAACAGATACGCAGTATTTT
TRBV7-9	14	TRBD2	.	TRBJ2-1	CASSLAGRAVEQFF	TGTGCCAGCAGCTTAGCCGGGAGGGCCGTGGAGCAGTTCTTC
TRBV3-1/TRBV3-2	13	.	.	TRBJ2-3	CASSSSSTDTQYF	TGTGCCAGCAGCTCCTCTAGCACAGATACGCAGTATTTT
TRBV6-4	15	TRBD1	few	TRBJ2-1	CASSDSTGGYNEQFF	TGTGCCAGCAGTGACTCGACAGGGGGCTACAATGAGCAGTTCTTC
TRBV28	17	.	.	TRBJ2-6	CASSFGVPLSGANVLTF	TGTGCCAGCAGTTTTGGTGTCCCCCTATCTGGGGCCAACGTCCTGACTTTC
TRBV13	16	TRBD2	medium-sized	TRBJ2-1	CASSSMTSGSLNEQFF	TGTGCCAGCAGCTCCATGACTAGCGGGAGCCTTAATGAGCAGTTCTTC
TRBV25-1	14	.	.	TRBJ1-3	CASSAGSLGNTIYF	TGTGCCAGCAGTGCCGGGAGTTTAGGGAACACCATATATTTT
TRBV2	15	TRBD1	.	TRBJ1-4	CASSEAGTGNEKLFF	TGTGCCAGCAGTGAAGCTGGGACAGGGAATGAAAAACTGTTTTTT
TRBV30	15	TRBD2	.	TRBJ2-2	CAWREGLAGTGELFF	TGTGCCTGGAGGGAGGGACTAGCGGGAACCGGGGAGCTGTTTTTT
TRBV15	15	TRBD2	.	TRBJ2-1	CATSRDRTRSHEQFF	TGTGCCACCAGCAGAGACAGGACTAGATCGCATGAGCAGTTCTTC
TRBV3-1/TRBV3-2	15	TRBD2	.	TRBJ2-7	CASSQGTSGRHEQYF	TGTGCCAGCAGCCAGGGGACTAGCGGGAGACACGAGCAGTACTTC
TRBV4-1	15	TRBD1	.	TRBJ2-2	CASSHAGQGTRELFF	TGCGCCAGCAGCCATGCGGGACAGGGAACCAGGGAGCTGTTTTTT
TRBV3-1/TRBV3-2	15	TRBD2	.	TRBJ2-5	CASSQAGREIGTQYF	TGTGCCAGCAGCCAAGCGGGGAGGGAGATCGGGACCCAGTACTTC
TRBV28	16	TRBD2	.	TRBJ2-3	CASSPPGLAGLDTQYF	TGTGCCAGCAGTCCCCCGGGACTAGCGGGATTAGATACGCAGTATTTT
TRBV28	15	TRBD1	.	TRBJ1-4	CASSLRTGVKEKLFF	TGTGCCAGCAGTTTACGGACAGGGGTGAAAGAAAAACTGTTTTTT
TRBV5-4	15	TRBD2	.	TRBJ2-3	CASTPGLGSTDTQYF	TGTGCCAGCACCCCGGGACTAGGAAGCACAGATACGCAGTATTTT
TRBV5-8	15	TRBD1	few	TRBJ1-2	CASSPRTGGFYGYTF	TGTGCCAGCAGCCCACGGACAGGGGGCTTCTATGGCTACACCTTC
TRBV3-1/TRBV3-2	13	.	few	TRBJ2-3	CASSRLDTDTQYF	TGTGCCAGCAGCCGGCTAGACACAGATACGCAGTATTTT
TRBV6-1	20	TRBD1	.	TRBJ1-6	CASSGPLRQGGWSYNSPLHF	TGTGCCAGCAGTGGCCCCCTGCGACAGGGGGGATGGTCCTATAATTCACCCCTCCACTTT
TRBV5-6	14	.	.	TRBJ1-1	CASSLGGNPTEAFF	TGTGCCAGCAGCTTAGGAGGGAATCCCACTGAAGCTTTCTTT
TRBV24-1	17	.	.	TRBJ2-1	CATSDRRGAGDPNEQFF	TGTGCCACCAGTGATCGTCGGGGGGCGGGAGACCCCAATGAGCAGTTCTTC
TRBV30	16	.	few	TRBJ2-7	CAWSVSTGIPPYEQYF	TGTGCCTGGAGTGTATCGACTGGTATTCCCCCTTACGAGCAGTACTTC
TRBV27	20	TRBD2	.	TRBJ2-3	CASSSPLAGGAAHITDTQYF	TGTGCCAGCAGTTCCCCTTTAGCGGGAGGGGCCGCCCATATCACAGATACGCAGTATTTT
TRBV10-3	17	TRBD1	.	TRBJ2-3	CAISESQGQGSLDTQYF	TGTGCCATCAGTGAGTCCCAGGGACAGGGGTCTCTAGATACGCAGTATTTT
TRBV28	15	.	few	TRBJ1-1	CASGAGGNFNTEAFF	TGTGCCAGCGGGGCCGGGGGTAACTTTAACACTGAAGCTTTCTTT
TRBV10-3	13	TRBD2	.	TRBJ2-1	CAISVSGGDEQFF	TGTGCCATCAGTGTTAGCGGGGGGGATGAGCAGTTCTTC